Sequencing of this T cell receptor (beta chain) was carried out in a study of T cells in Graves' hyperthyroidism and ophthalmopathy. Each person with ophthalmopathy scored at least 3 on the Clinical Activity Score, reached NOSPECS grade 4 or higher, and had been ill under 3 months. Not enrolled were patients with uncontrolled infection, other autoimmune disease, pregnancy or lactation. Clinical symptoms, serum thyroxine, TRAb, thyroid ultrasound and orbital computed tomography established diagnosis. The PBMCs studied were ones that came from approximately 9.9 ml fresh peripheral blood. Trimming removed 3 bases from V and 6 bases from J; junction bases left unmatched: 15. The CDR3 loop spans 17 amino acids. Germline V lookup: CDR1 PRHDT, CDR2 FYEKMQ (reference sequence). This clonotype was seen a few times. Authors of the study amplified TCR beta CDR3 regions from RNA transcripts. The TCR CDR3 first-round RT-PCR relied on the HTBI primer set. TCRdb redid the calling of the multiplex PCR reads with MiXCR, one entry per CDR3 protein. The top ten clones hold roughly 60% of a sample with about 260,000 distinct CDR3 sequences, over 20% of them seen once.

This chain joins TRBV13 and TRBJ2-5; 8 bases are a match to TRBD2. This sequence originates from a man aged 25-45 years with Graves' ophthalmopathy. The sequenced material came from blood. DNA for the CDR3: TGTGCCAGCAGCTTCCTTAAGGCAGCGGGAGTGGTAAAGACCCAGTACTTC. This codes for CASSFLKAAGVVKTQYF.